A single sample gave rise to the 18 T cell receptor beta chains below, sequenced in a study of beta chain features in type 1 diabetes (dated by TCRdb to 2017 to 2018). The research as a whole found: Type 1 diabetes patients showed a moderate but significant shortening of TCRB CDR3 length in all four CD4+ subsets.

Their recognized antigens are unknown. The library came from the immunoSEQ multiplex PCR assay. The entire isolated RNA was reverse transcribed using the High Capacity cDNA Reverse Transcription Kit, and thus expressed TCRB transcripts were sequenced. This is the immuneACCESS table as TCRdb keeps it, with only in-frame sequences that have V and J called. A part of the clones is gone; compared with another copy, unresolved V genes explain less than half, and the rest is unexplained. The sample includes hundreds of thousands of clones, with roughly an eighth observed a single time. The ten largest clones add up to nearly 0.04% of the sample. Input material: naive CD4+ T cells from blood. The cell subset or site label here, explained by the study, means: true naive CD4+ T cells. The origin of the receptors is a man younger than 30 with type 1 diabetes.

This clone has only a few counts. This rearrangement joins TRBV2 to TRBJ2-5; D gene uncertain. Germline loops: CDR1 SNHLY, CDR2 FYNNEI. The CDR3 sequence is 16 residues long. The V gene lost 7 bases and the J gene lost 5 bases, with 23 bases spanning the gap. CDR3 in DNA: TGTGCCAGCACCGACGTTCTCGGACCATTGGGGGAGACCCAGTACTTC. It specifies CASTDVLGPLGETQYF.

Concerning this clone: Other DNA sequences in the sample encode the same CDR3. The rearrangement joins TRBV20-1 to TRBJ2-3; D is ambiguous. Germline assignment: CDR1 DFQATT and CDR2 SNEGSKA (reference sequence). Between the trimmed V and J ends, which lost 3 bases and 2 bases, there was a span of 3 bases. This CDR3 comprises 11 residues. The CDR3, as DNA: TGCAGTGCTAGGTACACAGATACGCAGTATTTT. It codes for CSARYTDTQYF.

This clone was counted only a few times. The chain carries TRBV4-2 and TRBJ2-2; D is ambiguous. Germline CDR1 LGHNA, CDR2 YNFKEQ. The CDR3 is 15 residues long. V was shortened by 1 base and J by 9 bases, with 15 bases between the two germline ends. CDR3 sequence reads: CASSQGDVSSRELFF. CDR3 DNA: TGTGCCAGCAGCCAAGGCGACGTATCCTCCAGGGAGCTGTTTTTT.

In its sample, this clone was seen a few times. This chain links TRBV5-1 with TRBJ2-6; 7 bases are shared with TRBD1. This CDR3 has 20 residues. With V trimmed by 1 base and J by 0 bases, 13 bases remained unmatched. The germline V gene has CDR1 SGHRS and CDR2 YFSETQ. CDR3 protein: CASSLNLGTGQFSGANVLTF. The DNA of the CDR3 is TGCGCCAGCAGCTTGAATCTAGGGACGGGACAGTTCTCTGGGGCCAACGTCCTGACTTTC.

J is TRBJ2-5 and V is TRBV15, with D unresolved. V was clipped by 3 bases and J by 0 bases, with 11 bases between them. The length of the CDR3 is 15 residues. Germline V gene data show CDR1 as LNHNV and CDR2 as YYDKDF (reference sequence). In DNA, the CDR3 is TGTGCCACCAGCAGTGAGCGCCTGTACCAAGAGACCCAGTACTTC. This gives the protein CATSSERLYQETQYF.

The chain couples TRBV7-9 to TRBJ2-5, with 9 positions matching TRBD1. The CDR3 loop spans 15 amino acids. V was clipped by 5 bases and J by 6 bases; unmatched bases: 10. CDR1 and CDR2 (germline): SEHNR, FQNEAQ (reference sequence). CDR3 nucleotides: TGTGCCAGCAGCCTCACCGGGACAGGGCTACAGACCCAGTACTTC. This sequence encodes CASSLTGTGLQTQYF.

This clone turned up a few times. The chain joins TRBV2 to TRBJ2-1; TRBD1 matches 7 bases. J lost 0 bases, V lost 8 bases, and 4 bases had no gene match. Germline CDR1 and CDR2: SNHLY and FYNNEI. The CDR3 is 14 residues long. CDR3 bases: TGTGCCAGCTCACAGGGGAGCTCCTACAATGAGCAGTTCTTC. This sequence encodes CASSQGSSYNEQFF.

The chain has TRBV6-5 and TRBJ1-3; D gene uncertain. The length of the CDR3 is 15 residues. V lost 6 bases and J 0 bases, leaving 12 bases between the germline ends. Germline V lookup: CDR1 MNHEY, CDR2 SVGAGI. CDR3 bases: TGTGCCAGCAGCCGGACTGGAGACTCTGGAAACACCATATATTTT. Its translation is CASSRTGDSGNTIYF.

The chain is built from TRBV7-9 and TRBJ1-2; no clear D. Trimming removed 1 base at V and 4 bases at J, with 10 bases between. Germline CDR1 SEHNR, CDR2 FQNEAQ (reference sequence). The CDR3 contains 14 residues. The CDR3 spells CASSLDLVGYGYTF. In DNA form, the CDR3 reads TGTGCCAGCAGCTTAGATCTCGTAGGCTATGGCTACACCTTC.

This clone turned up a few times. This sequence joins TRBV19 and TRBJ2-7, with D unresolved. Trimming pared 4 bases from V and 2 bases from J, leaving 15 bases between. The CDR3 contains 15 residues. Germline V CDR1 and CDR2: LNHDA, SQIVND (reference sequence). The CDR3 DNA reads TGTGCCAGTAGTAGGACGCTTGTCTCGGCCTACGAGCAGTACTTC. Its protein product is CASSRTLVSAYEQYF.

This chain joins TRBV29-1 and TRBJ2-7; TRBD2 aligns across 13 bases. Trimming cost V 6 bases and J 4 bases; bases outside gene matches: 3. The CDR3 loop spans 13 amino acids. Germline values: CDR1 SQVTM, CDR2 ANQGSEA. CDR3 sequence reads: CSVGLAGDYEQYF. Written as DNA, the CDR3 is TGCAGCGTCGGACTAGCGGGAGATTACGAGCAGTACTTC.

The chain is built from TRBV4-2 and TRBJ2-1; D gene unclear. CDR1 and CDR2 (germline): LGHNA, YNFKEQ. V was shortened by 0 bases and J by 10 bases, with 10 bases between the two germline ends. CDR3 size: 13 residues. The CDR3 region is CASSQDWNPEQFF. Written as DNA, the CDR3 is TGTGCCAGCAGCCAAGATTGGAACCCGGAGCAGTTCTTC.

Points on this clone: A much larger clonotype is one base distant, so this may be a read error. Other DNA variants within this sample encode the same CDR3. This chain joins TRBV7-9 and TRBJ2-3; TRBD1 might be the D (5 bases). Trimming cost V 0 bases and J 1 base, with 5 bases left between them. There are 14 residues in the CDR3. CDR1 and CDR2 (germline): SEHNR, FQNEAQ (reference sequence). This CDR3 is CASSLAGRTDTQYF. CDR3 coding DNA: TGTGCCAGCAGCTTAGCGGGGCGCACAGATACGCAGTATTTT.

The chain links TRBV30 to TRBJ2-3, with TRBD2 matching over 10 bases. Germline CDR1 and CDR2: GTSNPN and SVGIG (reference sequence). The CDR3 has 13 residues. Trimming cost V 5 bases and J 4 bases; bases outside gene matches: 3. CDR3 sequence: CAWVAGGPDTQYF. The DNA for the CDR3 is TGTGCCTGGGTAGCGGGGGGCCCAGATACGCAGTATTTT. Variable domain in full (rest from reference TRBV30 and TRBJ2-3): SQTIHQWPATLVQPVGSPLSLECTVEGTSNPNLYWYRQAAGRGLQLLFYSVGIGQISSEVPQNLSASRPQDRQFILSSKKLLLSDSGFYLCAWVAGGPDTQYFGPGTRLTVL.

This sequence joins TRBV29-1 and TRBJ1-1; D not resolved. The CDR3 consists of 12 residues. V lost 5 bases and J 0 bases, leaving 7 bases between the germline ends. CDR1 SQVTM and CDR2 ANQGSEA come from the germline V gene. The CDR3: CSVPNVNTEAFF. The CDR3 DNA sequence: TGCAGCGTTCCAAACGTGAACACTGAAGCTTTCTTT.

This chain joins TRBV30 and TRBJ1-6, with 7 bases aligning to TRBD1. This CDR3 spans 13 amino acids. V was clipped by 4 bases and J by 7 bases; unmatched bases: 4. Germline CDR1 reads GTSNPN; CDR2 reads SVGIG (reference sequence). The CDR3 bases are TGTGCCTGGACCGGGACAGAGAATTCACCCCTCCACTTT. Residues: CAWTGTENSPLHF.

V is TRBV5-4 and J is TRBJ2-4, with D tentatively TRBD2 (5 bases). The CDR3 spans 16 residues. Looked up from germline, CDR1 is SGHNT and CDR2 is YYREEE (reference sequence). The V and J ends lost 0 bases and 0 bases respectively, with 10 bases between them. CDR3 coding DNA: TGTGCCAGCAGCTTGGCCGGTGGACTAGCCAAAAACATTCAGTACTTC. It codes for CASSLAGGLAKNIQYF.

This clone was seen more than once but under ten times. This chain connects TRBV14 to TRBJ2-5; D is unresolved. The CDR3 loop spans 13 amino acids. Germline CDR1 reads SGHDN; CDR2 reads FVKESK. With 0 bases removed from V and 4 bases from J, the gap between germline ends came to 6 bases. The CDR3 loop is CASSQDWPETQYF. The CDR3 DNA reads as TGTGCCAGCAGCCAAGATTGGCCAGAGACCCAGTACTTC.